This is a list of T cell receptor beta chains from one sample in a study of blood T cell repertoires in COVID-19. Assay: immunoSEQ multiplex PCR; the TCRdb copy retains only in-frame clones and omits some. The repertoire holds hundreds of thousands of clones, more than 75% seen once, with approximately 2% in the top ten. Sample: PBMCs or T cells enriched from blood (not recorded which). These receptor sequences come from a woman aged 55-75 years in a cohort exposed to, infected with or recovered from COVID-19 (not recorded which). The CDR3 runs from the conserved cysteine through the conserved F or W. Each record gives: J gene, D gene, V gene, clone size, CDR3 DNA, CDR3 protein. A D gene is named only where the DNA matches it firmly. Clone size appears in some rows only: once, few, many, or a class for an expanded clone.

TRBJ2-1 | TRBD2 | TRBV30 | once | TGTGCCTGGAGTGGAATTGGGTGGGCTAGCGGGAGTAGAGAGCAGTTCTTC | CAWSGIGWASGSREQFF
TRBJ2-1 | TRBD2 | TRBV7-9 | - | TGTGCCAGCAGCCCCGGGACTAGCGAGGGGAAGTTCTTC | CASSPGTSEGKFF
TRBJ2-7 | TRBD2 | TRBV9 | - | TGTGCCAGCAGCTTGGGACTAGCGGTTCCCTCCTACGAGCAGTACTTC | CASSLGLAVPSYEQYF
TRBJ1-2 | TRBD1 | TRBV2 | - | TGTGCCAGCAGTGGGGACAGCAACTATGGCTACACCTTC | CASSGDSNYGYTF
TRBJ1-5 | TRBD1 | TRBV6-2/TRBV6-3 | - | TGTGCCAGCAGTTACCCCGGACAGGGGGACTACCTGCCACTCAATCAGCCCCAGCATTTT | CASSYPGQGDYLPLNQPQHF
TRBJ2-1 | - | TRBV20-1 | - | TGCAGTGCGGGACTGGACAATGAGCAGTTCTTC | CSAGLDNEQFF
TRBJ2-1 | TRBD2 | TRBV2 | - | TGTGCCAGCAGAATTGGACTAGCCGGCTACAATGAGCAGTTCTTC | CASRIGLAGYNEQFF
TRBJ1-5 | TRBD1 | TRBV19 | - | TGTGCCAGTAAGCGGCAGGGGGCCGGCTTAGGCAATCAGCCCCAGCATTTT | CASKRQGAGLGNQPQHF
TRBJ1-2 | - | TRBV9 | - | TGTGCCAGCAGCTCCCAGGTGAACTGGGGCTACACCTTC | CASSSQVNWGYTF
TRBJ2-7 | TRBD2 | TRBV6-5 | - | TGTGCCAGCAGAGATGGGGGGGGATACGAGCAGTACTTC | CASRDGGGYEQYF